This T cell receptor (beta chain) emerged from a study of T cell repertoires in cytomegalovirus infection. On the study more broadly: Public TCR beta signatures were indicative of both CMV infection and a matching HLA type. Study observations and caveats: Public TCR beta family frequency separated CMV-and-HLA carriers, including in an independent cohort. HLA-C-restricted TCR beta clonotypes specific for CMV led the ex vivo response.

This clonotype was picked up a small number of times. Its antigen remains unidentified. The germline V gene encodes CDR1 SNHLY and CDR2 FYNNEI. Trimming removed 2 bases from V and 3 bases from J, with 20 bases in between. The CDR3 loop spans 17 amino acids. From the reads, TCRdb called clonotypes with MiXCR, one entry per CDR3 protein. This sample has 500,000 or so distinct CDR3 sequences, with 15% to 20% found just once. The sample taken for sequencing was CD8+ T cells from PBMCs. The rearrangement links TRBV2 to TRBJ2-7; the D gene could be TRBD1 or TRBD2 (6 bases each). The receptor's source is a human donor in good health (CMV status not recorded). Some clones in this sample may be carry-over from other donors' samples. CDR3 sequence reads: CASSESGLTGGYYEQYF. CDR3 DNA: TGTGCCAGCAGTGAATCGGGATTAACCGGGGGCTACTACGAGCAGTACTTC.